These 31 T cell receptor beta chains came from one sample sequenced in a study of T cell repertoires in cytomegalovirus infection. TCRdb fed the reads into MiXCR, producing one record per CDR3 protein. This sample has more than 200,000 distinct CDR3 sequences, with approximately 9% found just once. Sequences were obtained from PBMCs. These receptors were taken from a human donor in good health (CMV status not recorded). Some clones in this sample may be carry-over from other donors' samples.

This clonotype has at least ten counts. V gene TRBV12-3 or TRBV12-4 combines with J gene TRBJ1-2; no definite D call. The CDR3 is 16 amino acids. Trimming stripped 3 bases from V and 3 bases from J, with 17 bases between. The CDR3 region is CASSFSPLKAHYGYTF. As DNA, the CDR3 is TGTGCCAGCAGTTTTTCCCCACTCAAGGCACACTATGGCTACACCTTC.

There are a few counts of this clonotype. This may come from a read error, since a much larger clone is one base off. The J gene is TRBJ2-2, the V gene TRBV7-9; TRBD2 matches 7 bases. V lost 0 bases and J lost 0; bases outside the gene matches: 1. CDR1 is SEHNR and CDR2 is FQNEAQ in the germline V gene (reference sequence). This CDR3 is built from 16 residues. CDR3 nucleotide sequence: TGTGCCAGCAGCTTAGCAGCGGGGACGAACACCGGGGAGCTGTTTTTT. Translation: CASSLAAGTNTGELFF.

The chain couples TRBV20-1 to TRBJ1-2; D gene uncertain. Germline V lookup: CDR1 DFQATT, CDR2 SNEGSKA (reference sequence). This CDR3 spans 17 amino acids. The V end lost 3 bases, the J end lost 6 bases, and 26 bases lay between the germline ends. The CDR3 loop reads CSARHTLRAARSDGYTF. The CDR3 DNA reads as TGCAGTGCTAGGCATACCTTAAGAGCTGCTCGGTCGGATGGCTACACCTTC.

This clonotype was seen only a few times. J is TRBJ1-1 and V is TRBV18; D perhaps matches TRBD1 (5 bases). Looked up from germline, CDR1 is KGHSH and CDR2 is LQKENI. This CDR3 has 16 residues. Trimming took off 2 bases at V and 0 bases at J, with 13 bases between the two ends. The CDR3 DNA is TGTGCCAGCTCACCAATCGTCGGGACGGTGAACACTGAAGCTTTCTTT. As protein: CASSPIVGTVNTEAFF.

This clonotype was counted at least ten times. The chain joins TRBV7-9 to TRBJ2-7; 7 bases align to TRBD1. The V and J ends lost 5 bases and 6 bases, in that order; junction bases with no gene match: 10. Germline CDR1 and CDR2: SEHNR and FQNEAQ (reference sequence). The CDR3 extends over 14 amino acids. The CDR3 bases are TGTGCCAGCAGCCTCACCGGGACAGTGGGCGAGCAGTACTTC. Protein sequence: CASSLTGTVGEQYF.

Only a few counts were recorded for this clonotype. This chain uses TRBV7-2 with TRBJ2-3; TRBD2 matches at 9 bases. Germline V gene sequence: CDR1 SGHTA, CDR2 FQGNSA. The V gene end was trimmed by 5 bases and the J gene end by 4 bases; junction bases not matched to a gene: 4. The CDR3 spans 14 residues. The CDR3 nucleotides read TGTGCCAGCAGCCCGACTAGCGGCCCAGATACGCAGTATTTT. Amino acid sequence: CASSPTSGPDTQYF.

V is TRBV30 and J is TRBJ2-7; 8 bases are shared with TRBD2. Germline V gene data show CDR1 as GTSNPN and CDR2 as SVGIG (reference sequence). Unmatched junction bases numbered 0, after V lost 2 bases and J lost 3 bases. The CDR3 totals 12 residues. The CDR3 DNA reads TGTGCCTGGAGTCGGGGGGGCTACGAGCAGTACTTC. Translation gives CAWSRGGYEQYF.

The chain recombines TRBV29-1 with TRBJ2-3; a weak D match, TRBD2 (5 bases). This CDR3 has 15 amino acids. V gave up 4 bases and J gave up 2 bases, with 16 bases separating them. Germline values: CDR1 SQVTM, CDR2 ANQGSEA. CDR3 sequence reads: CSVGAAGDLTDTQYF. The DNA for the CDR3 is TGCAGCGTTGGGGCGGCGGGCGATCTCACAGATACGCAGTATTTT.

This clonotype came up many times. The V and J genes are TRBV19 and TRBJ2-2; D gene uncertain. Trimming removed 7 bases at V and 1 base at J, with 10 bases between. CDR1 and CDR2 (germline): LNHDA, SQIVND (reference sequence). CDR3 length: 14 residues. The CDR3 protein is CASTVRRNTGELFF. The CDR3 nucleotides are TGTGCCAGTACGGTTCGCCGGAACACCGGGGAGCTGTTTTTT.

This clonotype came up a few times. The chain links TRBV19 to TRBJ1-6; D perhaps matches TRBD1 (6 bases). V lost 7 bases, J lost 7 bases, and 11 bases lay in between. From germline, CDR1 is LNHDA and CDR2 SQIVND (reference sequence). The CDR3 is 13 residues long. The DNA for the CDR3 is TGTGCCAGTAAAGGACAGCCGAATTCACCCCTCCACTTT. The encoded protein is CASKGQPNSPLHF. The whole variable domain, remainder taken from reference TRBV19 and TRBJ1-6, is DGGITQSPKYLFRKEGQNVTLSCEQNLNHDAMYWYRQDPGQGLRLIYYSQIVNDFQKGDIAEGYSVSREKKESFPLTVTSAQKNPTAFYLCASKGQPNSPLHFGNGTRLTVT.

This clonotype was counted many times. The V call is TRBV7-2, the J call TRBJ1-1; 11 nucleotides agree with TRBD1. This CDR3 region has 16 residues. CDR1 and CDR2 (germline): SGHTA, FQGNSA. J lost 4 bases, V lost 3 bases, and 7 bases had no gene match. The DNA of the CDR3 is TGTGCCAGCAGCTTCCAAGGACAGGGGGCGCGCACTGAAGCTTTCTTT. This sequence encodes CASSFQGQGARTEAFF.

J is TRBJ2-7 and V is TRBV20-1, with 9 bases identical to TRBD2. The CDR3 extends over 13 amino acids. J was trimmed by 7 bases and V by 3 bases; bases with no gene match: 7. CDR1 and CDR2 from the germline V gene are DFQATT and SNEGSKA (reference sequence). The CDR3 spells CSASFLAGREQYF. The CDR3 nucleotides are TGCAGTGCTAGCTTCCTAGCGGGGAGGGAGCAGTACTTC.

This clonotype was observed many times. The chain couples TRBV7-2 to TRBJ2-7; 11 positions agree with TRBD2. Germline V CDR1 and CDR2: SGHTA, FQGNSA. V lost 0 bases and J lost 7; bases outside the gene matches: 5. CDR3 length equals 15 residues. In nucleotides, the CDR3 is TGTGCCAGCAGCTTAGCTAGCGGGGGGGCCGGGGAGCAGTACTTC. Translation gives CASSLASGGAGEQYF.

This clonotype was detected only a few times. The chain carries TRBV7-6 and TRBJ2-7; 7 nucleotides agree with TRBD1. The V and J ends lost 5 bases and 7 bases, in that order; junction bases with no gene match: 5. The CDR3 runs 12 residues. Per the germline V gene, CDR1 is SGHVS and CDR2 is FNYEAQ. DNA of the CDR3: TGTGCCAGCAGCCAGACAGGGCTGGAGCAGTACTTC. It specifies CASSQTGLEQYF.

The sample holds many counts of this clonotype. The chain has TRBV7-2 and TRBJ2-6; D perhaps matches TRBD1 (5 bases). CDR3 length: 17 amino acids. The germline V gene has CDR1 SGHTA and CDR2 FQGNSA. V was shortened by 5 bases and J by 2 bases, with 16 bases between the two germline ends. In nucleotides, the CDR3 is TGTGCCAGCAGCCACAGGCTTTTGGAGCCTGGGGCCAACGTCCTGACTTTC. Translation gives CASSHRLLEPGANVLTF. The variable domain in full, completed from reference TRBV7-2 and TRBJ2-6, reads GAGVSQSPSNKVTEKGKDVELRCDPISGHTALYWYRQSLGQGLEFLIYFQGNSAPDKSGLPSDRFSAERTGGSVSTLTIQRTQQEDSAVYLCASSHRLLEPGANVLTFGAGSRLTVL.

This clonotype has a count of ten or more. This chain uses TRBV20-1 with TRBJ2-7; D is undetermined. This CDR3 spans 11 amino acids. Germline V gene sequence: CDR1 DFQATT, CDR2 SNEGSKA (reference sequence). Between the trimmed V and J ends, which lost 5 bases and 7 bases, there was a span of 12 bases. CDR3 residues: CSAPLGIEQYF. CDR3 nucleotides: TGCAGTGCTCCCCTGGGGATTGAGCAGTACTTC.

This clonotype was seen a handful of times. The CDR3 sequence is CSARGGLDYGYTF. For the CDR3, the DNA is TGCAGTGCTAGAGGTGGCTTAGACTATGGCTACACCTTC. The chain uses TRBV20-1 and TRBJ1-2; no reliable D call. The V gene lost 1 base and the J gene lost 3 bases, with 9 bases spanning the gap. Germline CDR1 reads DFQATT; CDR2 reads SNEGSKA (reference sequence). The CDR3 contains 13 residues.

This clonotype was seen a few times. The gene calls are TRBV27 and TRBJ2-2, with a tentative D call TRBD2 (7 bases). CDR1 and CDR2 from the germline V gene are MNHEY and SMNVEV (reference sequence). The ends were cut back, 2 bases at V and 7 bases at J, with 14 bases in the middle. There are 15 residues in the CDR3. CDR3 residues: CASSLAEGGRGELFF. The CDR3 DNA reads as TGTGCCAGCAGTTTAGCGGAGGGGGGGCGCGGGGAGCTGTTTTTT.

This clonotype was observed at least ten times. The V call is TRBV7-2, the J call TRBJ2-5; no definite D call. The ends were cut back, 1 base at V and 4 bases at J, with 4 bases in the middle. The V gene's germline CDR1 is SGHTA and CDR2 FQGNSA. The CDR3 spans 12 residues. As DNA, the CDR3 is TGTGCCAGCAGCTTAGACCGAGAGACCCAGTACTTC. Translating it yields CASSLDRETQYF.

This clonotype has more than one count but fewer than ten. V usage is TRBV6-6 and J usage is TRBJ2-3; 7 bases agree with TRBD2. The CDR3 has 16 residues. Germline V gene lookup returns CDR1 MNHNY and CDR2 SVGAGI (reference sequence). Trimming cost V 6 bases and J 0 bases; bases outside gene matches: 9. CDR3 protein: CASSSSSGDSTDTQYF. As DNA, the CDR3 is TGTGCCAGCAGCTCCTCTAGCGGTGATAGCACAGATACGCAGTATTTT.

This clonotype was seen many times. The chain combines TRBV7-6 with TRBJ2-1, with 9 bases matching TRBD2. Germline-derived CDR1 and CDR2 are SGHVS and FNYEAQ. CDR3 length: 16 residues. J was trimmed by 3 bases and V by 3 bases; bases with no gene match: 6. The CDR3 sequence: CASSFDRAGGYNEQFF. The CDR3 nucleotides read TGTGCCAGCAGCTTTGATCGAGCGGGAGGCTACAATGAGCAGTTCTTC.

This chain connects TRBV20-1 to TRBJ2-7; 7 bases fit TRBD1. The CDR3 loop spans 14 amino acids. V gave up 6 bases and J gave up 2 bases; unmatched junction bases: 10. Looked up from germline, CDR1 is DFQATT and CDR2 is SNEGSKA (reference sequence). DNA of the CDR3: TGCAGTGCCGTTTACAGACAGGGAACCTACGAGCAGTACTTC. Translating it yields CSAVYRQGTYEQYF.

This clonotype came up many times. The rearrangement uses TRBV7-2 and TRBJ2-1; maybe TRBD2 (5 bases). Trimming removed 3 bases at V and 4 bases at J, with 10 bases between. CDR1 and CDR2 from the germline V gene are SGHTA and FQGNSA. This CDR3 is built from 14 residues. The CDR3 bases are TGTGCCAGCAGCTTCGGACGGGAATACAATGAGCAGTTCTTC. Translation: CASSFGREYNEQFF.

In its sample, this clonotype was seen many times. The chain joins TRBV6-2 or TRBV6-3 to TRBJ1-5; 12 bases match TRBD1. J was trimmed by 6 bases and V by 5 bases; bases with no gene match: 5. The CDR3 is 15 amino acids. Germline values: CDR1 MNHEY, CDR2 SVGEGT. CDR3 protein: CASSIGTGGGQPQHF. CDR3 sequence (DNA): TGTGCCAGCAGTATAGGGACAGGGGGCGGTCAGCCCCAGCATTTT.

This clonotype has only a few counts. The chain joins TRBV24-1 to TRBJ2-1; 12 bases align to TRBD2. The CDR3 sequence is 20 residues long. Trimming cost V 4 bases and J 5 bases; bases outside gene matches: 17. CDR1 and CDR2 (germline): KGHDR, SFDVKD. The CDR3 DNA reads TGTGCCACCAGTGACCCTCTAGCGGGAGGGCCACTTGGATCCGACAATGAGCAGTTCTTC. This sequence encodes CATSDPLAGGPLGSDNEQFF.

This clonotype occurred a few times. V gene TRBV28 combines with J gene TRBJ2-5; D is unclear. With 2 bases removed from V and 5 bases from J, the gap between germline ends came to 9 bases. In germline, CDR1 is MDHEN, CDR2 SYDVKM. The CDR3 extends over 13 amino acids. The CDR3 reads CASSLTIGETQYF. The DNA of the CDR3 is TGTGCCAGCAGTTTAACGATAGGGGAGACCCAGTACTTC.

Many counts were recorded for this clonotype. The rearrangement joins TRBV20-1 to TRBJ2-5; a weak D match, TRBD2 (6 bases). The CDR3 has 16 amino acids. Germline assignment: CDR1 DFQATT and CDR2 SNEGSKA (reference sequence). V lost 0 bases, J lost 2 bases, and 16 bases lay in between. The CDR3 sequence: CSARDRIMSGQETQYF. CDR3 bases: TGCAGTGCTAGAGATAGAATTATGAGCGGGCAAGAGACCCAGTACTTC.

This sequence joins TRBV19 and TRBJ2-7; D perhaps matches TRBD2 (6 bases). CDR1 is LNHDA and CDR2 is SQIVND in the germline V gene (reference sequence). The V and J ends lost 5 bases and 3 bases respectively, with 17 bases between them. This CDR3 region has 15 residues. The CDR3 DNA follows: TGTGCCAGTAGTGCTACACCGGGACTTAACTACGAGCAGTACTTC. As protein: CASSATPGLNYEQYF. The full variable domain, its missing parts supplied by reference TRBV19 and TRBJ2-7, is DGGITQSPKYLFRKEGQNVTLSCEQNLNHDAMYWYRQDPGQGLRLIYYSQIVNDFQKGDIAEGYSVSREKKESFPLTVTSAQKNPTAFYLCASSATPGLNYEQYFGPGTRLTVT.

This clonotype was counted ten times or more. The rearrangement joins TRBV20-1 to TRBJ2-7, with D possibly being TRBD1 (6 bases). V lost 4 bases, J lost 6 bases, and 10 bases lay in between. CDR1 and CDR2 from the germline V gene are DFQATT and SNEGSKA (reference sequence). This CDR3 spans 11 amino acids. The DNA for the CDR3 is TGCAGTGCTACCCGGACAGTCGAGCAGTACTTC. It yields the protein CSATRTVEQYF.

Ten or more counts support this clonotype. The V call is TRBV7-2, the J call TRBJ1-1, with TRBD1 as a possible D gene (5 bases). Trimming took off 4 bases at V and 3 bases at J, with 12 bases between the two ends. CDR1 is SGHTA, CDR2 FQGNSA, per germline. This CDR3 is 14 amino acids long. The CDR3 loop is CASSYKGGDTEAFF. The CDR3 region has the DNA TGTGCCAGCAGCTACAAGGGAGGGGACACTGAAGCTTTCTTT.

This clonotype was picked up many times. CDR3 protein: CASSFVDRNYGYTF. The CDR3 DNA is TGTGCCAGCAGCTTTGTCGACAGAAACTATGGCTACACCTTC. The J gene is TRBJ1-2, the V gene TRBV11-2; TRBD1 is a possible D gene (5 bases). The CDR3 spans 14 residues. The germline gives CDR1 SGHAT, CDR2 FQNNGV. Trimming took 3 bases from V and 2 from J, leaving 10 bases between them.